Each of the 8 T cell receptor beta chains below was sequenced from the same sample in a study of PD-1 blockade in classical Hodgkin lymphoma. The repertoire was sequenced with immunoSEQ multiplex PCR; TCRdb's copy has only in-frame clones and lacks some. This repertoire shows around 1,300 clones, around 78% found once; its top ten account for under 40%. Time point indicated: cycle 4 day 1 (C4D1), after more than 5 weeks of nivolumab. Every single patient, without exception, relapsed after autologous stem cell transplantation, and brentuximab vedotin exposure varied. By magnetic negative selection, CD8+ T cells were isolated from the thawed PBMCs. The sample consisted of CD8+ T cells from blood, taken before the fourth cycle of nivolumab. Every receptor here comes from a human donor with classical Hodgkin lymphoma. The donor label of this sample is uncertain.

This clone is termed hyperexpanded (1% or more). The chain carries TRBV10-2 and TRBJ2-2, with TRBD1 identical over 9 bases. V shed 6 bases and J 7 bases; nucleotides not matched to a gene: 9. The CDR3 is made up of 15 amino acids. In germline, CDR1 is WSHSY, CDR2 SAAADI. The CDR3 nucleotides are TGCGCCAGCAGGCCACTGACAGGGGGGGACGGGGAGCTGTTTTTT. Amino acids: CASRPLTGGDGELFF.

CDR3 protein: CASSLEQGYEQYF. DNA for the CDR3: TGTGCCAGCAGCTTGGAACAGGGATACGAGCAGTACTTC. This chain uses TRBV5-6 with TRBJ2-7, with a possible D match to TRBD1 (6 bases). V was trimmed by 0 bases and J by 4 bases, leaving 8 bases between them. The CDR3 runs to 13 residues. Per germline, CDR1 SGHDT and CDR2 YYEEEE.

V gene TRBV29-1 combines with J gene TRBJ2-1; possibly TRBD2 for D (7 bases). The CDR3 covers 14 residues. Trimming pared 1 base from V and 5 bases from J, leaving 12 bases between. CDR1 and CDR2 from the germline V gene are SQVTM and ANQGSEA. The CDR3 here is CSVEGTGRDNEQFF. The CDR3 bases are TGCAGCGTTGAAGGTACAGGGAGGGACAATGAGCAGTTCTTC.

The chain employs TRBV5-6 and TRBJ1-2, with a weak D call TRBD1 (6 bases). Germline V CDR1 and CDR2: SGHDT, YYEEEE. The CDR3 is 13 residues long. Between the trimmed V and J ends, which lost 2 bases and 7 bases, there was a span of 12 bases. Here the CDR3 reads CASSFWGAFGYTF. CDR3 coding DNA: TGTGCCAGCAGCTTTTGGGGGGCTTTTGGCTACACCTTC. Filled out from reference TRBV5-6 and TRBJ1-2, the complete variable domain reads DAGVTQSPTHLIKTRGQQVTLRCSPKSGHDTVSWYQQALGQGPQFIFQYYEEEERQRGNFPDRFSGHQFPNYSSELNVNALLLGDSALYLCASSFWGAFGYTFGSGTRLTVV.

V is TRBV30 and J is TRBJ1-2; D gene ambiguous. There are 15 residues in the CDR3. Germline CDR1 reads GTSNPN; CDR2 reads SVGIG (reference sequence). V dropped 2 bases and J dropped 1 base, with 14 bases sitting between them. CDR3 amino acids: CAWSPSLTVNYGYTF. The CDR3 coding sequence is TGTGCCTGGAGTCCCTCGTTGACTGTTAACTATGGCTACACCTTC. Variable domain in full (rest from reference TRBV30 and TRBJ1-2): SQTIHQWPATLVQPVGSPLSLECTVEGTSNPNLYWYRQAAGRGLQLLFYSVGIGQISSEVPQNLSASRPQDRQFILSSKKLLLSDSGFYLCAWSPSLTVNYGYTFGSGTRLTVV.

This chain uses TRBV28 with TRBJ2-7; D is uncertain. The CDR3 contains 13 residues. The V and J ends lost 2 bases and 6 bases respectively, with 11 bases between them. Per the germline V gene, CDR1 is MDHEN and CDR2 is SYDVKM. This chain's CDR3 is CASSLAAWGEQYF. DNA for the CDR3: TGTGCCAGCAGTTTAGCGGCCTGGGGCGAGCAGTACTTC.

The chain links TRBV10-2 to TRBJ2-1; 7 nucleotides match TRBD2. Germline trimming cut 3 bases from V and 5 bases from J; bases unmatched to any gene: 10. Per the germline V gene, CDR1 is WSHSY and CDR2 is SAAADI. The CDR3 has 16 amino acids. This CDR3 reads CASSDMGGNRHNEQFF. The CDR3 bases are TGCGCCAGCAGTGACATGGGGGGGAATCGTCACAATGAGCAGTTCTTC.

V is TRBV19 and J is TRBJ2-7, with D hard to call. The V gene's germline CDR1 is LNHDA and CDR2 SQIVND (reference sequence). The CDR3 is made up of 15 amino acids. The V end was cut by 3 bases, the J end by 3 bases, with 15 bases between. The CDR3 spells CASSMGQGPYYEQYF. The CDR3 DNA is TGTGCCAGTAGTATGGGCCAAGGGCCCTACTACGAGCAGTACTTC.